A selection of T cell receptor beta chains follows, all from one sample in a study of blood T cell repertoires in COVID-19. The assay was immunoSEQ multiplex PCR, and TCRdb's table has in-frame clones only and misses some. This table has fewer than 400,000 clones, about 89% appearing once. Sequencing was performed on PBMCs or T cells enriched from blood (not recorded which). The receptor source for this set is a man between 60 and 75 years old who had recovered from COVID-19. The CDR3 runs from the conserved cysteine through the conserved F or W. Each record gives: D gene, V gene, clone size, J gene, CDR3 protein. A D gene is named only where the DNA matches it firmly. Clone size is not always given. Where it is, it says once, few, many or a class for expanded clones.

d_gene: NA; v_gene: TRBV6-5; abundance: once; j_gene: TRBJ1-5; CDR3aa: CASSYNPSSNQPQHF
d_gene: NA; v_gene: TRBV2; abundance: NA; j_gene: TRBJ2-5; CDR3aa: CASSEYETQYF
d_gene: NA; v_gene: TRBV6-5; abundance: NA; j_gene: TRBJ2-7; CDR3aa: CASSSARDEQYF
d_gene: TRBD1; v_gene: TRBV19; abundance: few; j_gene: TRBJ1-4; CDR3aa: CASTQQGAREKLFF
d_gene: NA; v_gene: TRBV5-6; abundance: NA; j_gene: TRBJ2-7; CDR3aa: CASSLDSRSSSYEQYF
d_gene: NA; v_gene: TRBV21-1; abundance: NA; j_gene: TRBJ2-5; CDR3aa: CASRNPGTEETQYF
d_gene: TRBD2; v_gene: TRBV6-5; abundance: NA; j_gene: TRBJ2-2; CDR3aa: CASSTGLAGAGELFF
d_gene: NA; v_gene: TRBV6-5; abundance: NA; j_gene: TRBJ1-2; CDR3aa: CASSSPRGADGYTF
d_gene: TRBD2; v_gene: TRBV7-9; abundance: NA; j_gene: TRBJ2-1; CDR3aa: CASSLVTGGVRNEQFF
d_gene: NA; v_gene: TRBV5-1; abundance: NA; j_gene: TRBJ2-7; CDR3aa: CASSQSGSQSFYEQYF
d_gene: TRBD2; v_gene: TRBV11-3; abundance: NA; j_gene: TRBJ2-1; CDR3aa: CASSQSTSREGGSEQFF
d_gene: NA; v_gene: TRBV2; abundance: NA; j_gene: TRBJ1-1; CDR3aa: CASRAGLIPFEAFF
d_gene: TRBD1; v_gene: TRBV14; abundance: NA; j_gene: TRBJ1-1; CDR3aa: CASSQFDRGRVAEAFF
d_gene: TRBD1; v_gene: TRBV10-3; abundance: NA; j_gene: TRBJ2-7; CDR3aa: CAISRTGEEQYF
d_gene: NA; v_gene: TRBV7-2; abundance: once; j_gene: TRBJ1-4; CDR3aa: CASSLRPGSNEKLFF
d_gene: TRBD1; v_gene: TRBV19; abundance: NA; j_gene: TRBJ1-3; CDR3aa: CASVQGASGNTIYF
d_gene: TRBD2; v_gene: TRBV7-3; abundance: NA; j_gene: TRBJ2-1; CDR3aa: CASTRGLAGSDEQFF
d_gene: TRBD1; v_gene: TRBV10-3; abundance: once; j_gene: TRBJ1-2; CDR3aa: CAISDRQGIKGYTF
d_gene: NA; v_gene: TRBV7-9; abundance: NA; j_gene: TRBJ1-1; CDR3aa: CASSKGELRAFF
d_gene: NA; v_gene: TRBV5-4; abundance: NA; j_gene: TRBJ2-5; CDR3aa: CASSLFLSGGNQETQYF
d_gene: NA; v_gene: TRBV3-1/TRBV3-2; abundance: NA; j_gene: TRBJ2-4; CDR3aa: CASRHPQEGKNIQYF
d_gene: TRBD2; v_gene: TRBV25-1; abundance: NA; j_gene: TRBJ2-3; CDR3aa: CASSDGTSGRDTQYF
d_gene: NA; v_gene: TRBV5-1; abundance: NA; j_gene: TRBJ2-5; CDR3aa: CASSLLLGVGETQYF
d_gene: NA; v_gene: TRBV28; abundance: once; j_gene: TRBJ2-7; CDR3aa: CASSSTPRDEQYF
d_gene: NA; v_gene: TRBV5-1; abundance: NA; j_gene: TRBJ2-1; CDR3aa: CASSYTGTERGEQFF
d_gene: NA; v_gene: TRBV5-6; abundance: NA; j_gene: TRBJ1-6; CDR3aa: CASSLVRSNSPLHF
d_gene: NA; v_gene: TRBV3-1/TRBV3-2; abundance: NA; j_gene: TRBJ2-2; CDR3aa: CASSQVQFNTGELFF
d_gene: TRBD1; v_gene: TRBV2; abundance: NA; j_gene: TRBJ1-1; CDR3aa: CASSEEQGITEAFF
d_gene: NA; v_gene: TRBV14; abundance: NA; j_gene: TRBJ2-3; CDR3aa: CASSQDSSRQYF
d_gene: NA; v_gene: TRBV7-2; abundance: NA; j_gene: TRBJ2-7; CDR3aa: CASRSVGTSEQYF
d_gene: TRBD2; v_gene: TRBV5-1; abundance: NA; j_gene: TRBJ2-2; CDR3aa: CASSPLAGETGELFF
d_gene: TRBD2; v_gene: TRBV2; abundance: NA; j_gene: TRBJ2-5; CDR3aa: CASSEKGLAVLKETQYF
d_gene: NA; v_gene: TRBV27; abundance: NA; j_gene: TRBJ1-5; CDR3aa: CASSLSRAGNQPQHF
d_gene: NA; v_gene: TRBV7-3; abundance: NA; j_gene: TRBJ2-2; CDR3aa: CASSLTLATNTGELFF
d_gene: NA; v_gene: TRBV5-1; abundance: NA; j_gene: TRBJ2-1; CDR3aa: CASSQPYYNEQFF
d_gene: NA; v_gene: TRBV28; abundance: NA; j_gene: TRBJ1-4; CDR3aa: CASSFGGPNEKLFF
d_gene: NA; v_gene: TRBV5-1; abundance: NA; j_gene: TRBJ1-4; CDR3aa: CASSWTVANEKLFF
d_gene: TRBD2; v_gene: TRBV6-2/TRBV6-3; abundance: NA; j_gene: TRBJ2-2; CDR3aa: CASSYPWTRRFGGELFF
d_gene: NA; v_gene: TRBV7-5; abundance: NA; j_gene: TRBJ2-3; CDR3aa: CVRSSGRGPADTQYF
d_gene: TRBD1; v_gene: TRBV6-5; abundance: NA; j_gene: TRBJ2-2; CDR3aa: CASSSRTGHTGELFF
d_gene: NA; v_gene: TRBV19; abundance: NA; j_gene: TRBJ1-5; CDR3aa: CASSPVNQPQHF
d_gene: NA; v_gene: TRBV7-9; abundance: NA; j_gene: TRBJ2-7; CDR3aa: CASSPRLDSDEQYF
d_gene: TRBD1; v_gene: TRBV5-5; abundance: NA; j_gene: TRBJ2-3; CDR3aa: CASSPGTGWITDTQYF
d_gene: TRBD2; v_gene: TRBV30; abundance: NA; j_gene: TRBJ2-7; CDR3aa: CAWSPSGRAGPYEQYF
d_gene: TRBD1; v_gene: TRBV7-9; abundance: NA; j_gene: TRBJ1-2; CDR3aa: CASSYQGEGGYTF
d_gene: TRBD1; v_gene: TRBV9; abundance: NA; j_gene: TRBJ2-5; CDR3aa: CASSAPGTGVETQYF
d_gene: TRBD2; v_gene: TRBV6-2/TRBV6-3; abundance: NA; j_gene: TRBJ2-7; CDR3aa: CASSDGLAGGPSPYEQYF
d_gene: TRBD1; v_gene: TRBV19; abundance: NA; j_gene: TRBJ2-3; CDR3aa: CASRKQGGGTDTQYF
d_gene: TRBD1; v_gene: TRBV2; abundance: NA; j_gene: TRBJ1-4; CDR3aa: CASNRQGRSEKLFF
d_gene: TRBD2; v_gene: TRBV18; abundance: NA; j_gene: TRBJ2-1; CDR3aa: CASSPSSGSVNEQFF
d_gene: TRBD2; v_gene: TRBV28; abundance: NA; j_gene: TRBJ2-7; CDR3aa: CASKGGAGVAEQYF
d_gene: TRBD1; v_gene: TRBV7-3; abundance: NA; j_gene: TRBJ1-5; CDR3aa: CASSLGQGANQPQHF
d_gene: NA; v_gene: TRBV11-2; abundance: NA; j_gene: TRBJ2-2; CDR3aa: CASSFMTPGLTGELFF
d_gene: TRBD1; v_gene: TRBV5-4; abundance: NA; j_gene: TRBJ2-6; CDR3aa: CASSLGGQGASGANVLTF
d_gene: NA; v_gene: TRBV29-1; abundance: NA; j_gene: TRBJ2-3; CDR3aa: CSTGSSTDTQYF
d_gene: NA; v_gene: TRBV14; abundance: NA; j_gene: TRBJ1-5; CDR3aa: CASSPGYSNQPQHF
d_gene: NA; v_gene: TRBV28; abundance: NA; j_gene: TRBJ1-1; CDR3aa: CASSLAGGTTEAFF